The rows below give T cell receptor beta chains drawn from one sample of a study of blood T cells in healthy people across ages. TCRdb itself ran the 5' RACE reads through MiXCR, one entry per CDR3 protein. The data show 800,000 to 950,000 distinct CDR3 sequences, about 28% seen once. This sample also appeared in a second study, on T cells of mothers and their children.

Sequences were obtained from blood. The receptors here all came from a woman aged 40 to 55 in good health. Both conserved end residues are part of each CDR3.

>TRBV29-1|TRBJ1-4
CSVGGVVGEKLFF
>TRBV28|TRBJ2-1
CASRTGTGVPYNEQFF
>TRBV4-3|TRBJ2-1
CASSPHGLAYNEQFF
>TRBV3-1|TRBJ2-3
CASSQTLLAGGGTDTQYF
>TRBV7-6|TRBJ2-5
CASSRRGVRETQYF
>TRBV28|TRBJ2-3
CASKASGGRGDTQYF
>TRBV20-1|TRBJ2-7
CSAPGIPYEQYF
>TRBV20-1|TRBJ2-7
CSAKYEQYF
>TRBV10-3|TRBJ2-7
CAISESTDMSSYEQYF
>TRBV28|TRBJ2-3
CASSLQVLRTDTQYF
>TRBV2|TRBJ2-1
CASRRLRQGGNEQFF
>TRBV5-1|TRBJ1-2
CASSLAEAESNYGYTF
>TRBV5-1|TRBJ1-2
CASRTGGLTNYGYTF
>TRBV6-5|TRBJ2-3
CTSNYPDTDTQYF
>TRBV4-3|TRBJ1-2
CASSHEGQGGYGNTF
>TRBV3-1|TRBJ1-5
CASSRHGEGNQPHHF
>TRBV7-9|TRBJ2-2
CASSLSFVGTGELFF
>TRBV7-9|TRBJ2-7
CASSRDRTYEQYF
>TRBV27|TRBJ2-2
CASSLSGRGGELFF
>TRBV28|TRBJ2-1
CASTLAGTPNNEQFF
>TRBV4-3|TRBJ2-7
CASSQDLGGGRREQYF
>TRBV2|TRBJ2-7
CASSEEQGRSYEQYF
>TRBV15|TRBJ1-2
CATSRDVGQFLGYTF
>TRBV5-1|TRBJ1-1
CASGEGSPNTEAFF
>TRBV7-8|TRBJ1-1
CASSPDPLYTEAFF
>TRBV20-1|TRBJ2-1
CSADGSSYNEQFF
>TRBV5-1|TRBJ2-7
CASSLGSGGALYEQYF
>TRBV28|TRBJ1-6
CASSATGDSPLHF
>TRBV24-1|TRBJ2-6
CATSDSKQVAGANVLTF
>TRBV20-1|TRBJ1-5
CSASLGGGSNQPQHF
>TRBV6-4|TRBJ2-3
CATSQGHTDTQYF
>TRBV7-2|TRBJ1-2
CASNPLERSGGYTF
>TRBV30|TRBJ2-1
CAWSVTVGWQFF
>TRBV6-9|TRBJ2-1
CASISTSGRGAYNEQFF
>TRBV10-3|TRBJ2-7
CAISESIGRSSYEQYF
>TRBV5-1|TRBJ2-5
CASVGTDYQETQYF
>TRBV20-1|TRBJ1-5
CSAAPQGANQPQHF
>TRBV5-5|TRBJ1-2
CASSGSGTVYGYTF
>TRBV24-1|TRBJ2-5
CATSDPGTSLQETQYF
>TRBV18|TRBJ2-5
CASSQLAGGRGSSETQYF
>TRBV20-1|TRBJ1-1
CSASIWGGQAFF
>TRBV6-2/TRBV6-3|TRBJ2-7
CASNARDFYEQYF
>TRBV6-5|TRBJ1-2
CASSLSRQANNYGYTF
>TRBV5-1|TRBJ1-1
CASTPWGGTEAFF
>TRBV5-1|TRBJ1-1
CASSYRTGAGGTEAFF
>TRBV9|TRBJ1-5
CASSVSDRENQPQHF
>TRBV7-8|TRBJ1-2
CASSLLSQPYGYTF
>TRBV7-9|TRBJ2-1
CASSPQGRGRRSYNEQFF
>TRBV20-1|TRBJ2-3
CSARFQSGGTDTQYF
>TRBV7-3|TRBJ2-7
CASSYSGDYEQYF
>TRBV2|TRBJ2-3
CASRCRGTSDTQYF
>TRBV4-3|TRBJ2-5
CASSQETPAGGQETQYF
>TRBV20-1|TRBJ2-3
CSARPGQGRTDTRYF